The rows below give T cell receptor beta chains drawn from one sample of a study of T-cell reconstitution after alpha-beta-depleted transplantation in children. TCRdb independently ran MiXCR on the PCR reads; one entry per CDR3 protein. Here the sample spans some 240,000 distinct CDR3 sequences, around 8.9% being singletons. This specimen consisted of PBMCs from the stem cell graft donor, obtained from the stem cell graft. These receptors all come from a human donor who donated a stem cell graft to a child with SCID. The CDR3 runs from the conserved cysteine through the conserved F or W. Each record gives: clone size, V gene, J gene, D gene, CDR3 DNA, CDR3 protein. A D gene is named only where the DNA matches it firmly. Rows give clone size only sometimes, using once, few, many, or a class for an expanded clone.

many	TRBV7-9	TRBJ2-3	TRBD2	TGTGCCAGCAGCTCGGAAATCGGACTAGCGAGGCATACGCAGTATTTT	CASSSEIGLARHTQYF
many	TRBV12-3/TRBV12-4	TRBJ2-1	TRBD2	TGTGCCAGCAGTTATGTAGCGGGGGGCACCTACAATGAGCAGTTCTTC	CASSYVAGGTYNEQFF
many	TRBV2	TRBJ1-6	TRBD1	TGTGCCAGCAGAGGGACAGGGGGTAGCTCCTATAATTCACCCCTCCACTTT	CASRGTGGSSYNSPLHF
NA	TRBV11-1	TRBJ1-1	TRBD1	TGTGCCAGCAGCTTGGGTACAGGGGCCAGAGCTTTCTTT	CASSLGTGARAFF
many	TRBV3-1	TRBJ2-5	NA	TGTGCCAGCAGCACTCTGACAGCAATATACCAAGAGACCCAGTACTTC	CASSTLTAIYQETQYF
many	TRBV20-1	TRBJ2-7	TRBD1	TGCAGTGCTAATTGGCAGGGGGCAGGGCAGCTCACCTACGAGCAGTACTTC	CSANWQGAGQLTYEQYF
NA	TRBV4-2	TRBJ1-5	NA	TGTGCCAGCAGCCAAGTTGTGGGGTATAGCAATCAGCCCCAGCATTTT	CASSQVVGYSNQPQHF
many	TRBV7-2	TRBJ2-7	NA	TGTGCCAGCAGCTTAAACTACGCCTCCTCCTACGAGCAGTACTTC	CASSLNYASSYEQYF
NA	TRBV11-2	TRBJ1-1	NA	TGTGCCAGCAGCTCACGGGACAAGGCTTTCTTT	CASSSRDKAFF
many	TRBV19	TRBJ2-1	NA	TGTGCCAGTAGTATAAATCTAAATAGTTACAATGAGCAGTTCTTC	CASSINLNSYNEQFF
NA	TRBV12-3/TRBV12-4	TRBJ2-6	NA	TGTGCCAGCAGCTGGCGAGCGGGTGCGCACTCTGGGGCCAACGTCCTGACTTTC	CASSWRAGAHSGANVLTF
many	TRBV12-3/TRBV12-4	TRBJ1-1	NA	TGTGCCAGCAGTCCCGACAAAGGGGGCACTGAAGCTTTCTTT	CASSPDKGGTEAFF
many	TRBV5-1	TRBJ1-2	NA	TGCGCCAGCAGCTTGGATGGGGGGGCCTATGGCTACACCTTC	CASSLDGGAYGYTF
many	TRBV4-2	TRBJ2-3	TRBD2	TGTGCCAGCAGCCCTTGGGTTGGCGGGGGGGCCACAGATACGCAGTATTTT	CASSPWVGGGATDTQYF
few	TRBV28	TRBJ2-1	TRBD2	TGTGCCAGCAGTTCGGGGATAGCGGGGAGGTATAATGAGCAGTTCTTC	CASSSGIAGRYNEQFF
few	TRBV6-5	TRBJ2-7	NA	TGTGCCAGCAGTTACTCGGGATCGACCTACGAGCAGTACTTC	CASSYSGSTYEQYF
many	TRBV5-1	TRBJ1-1	NA	TGCGCCAGCAGCTGGAGCAGCACGAACACTGAAGCTTTCTTT	CASSWSSTNTEAFF
few	TRBV20-1	TRBJ2-1	NA	TGCAGTGCTGGGGGGGGCGGGGGCTGGGATGAGCAGTTCTTC	CSAGGGGGWDEQFF
many	TRBV10-3	TRBJ1-1	TRBD1	TGTGCCATCAGGACAGGGCGAAACACTGAAGCTTTCTTT	CAIRTGRNTEAFF
NA	TRBV18	TRBJ2-7	NA	TGTGCCAGCTCACCACCCATGGGGGCCTACGAGCAGTACTTC	CASSPPMGAYEQYF
many	TRBV4-3	TRBJ1-1	TRBD1	TGCGCCAGCAGCCAAAAAGACAGGGGCCGGGGAGCTTTCTTT	CASSQKDRGRGAFF
many	TRBV20-1	TRBJ2-5	NA	TGCAGTGCTAGGGGGGCCCAAGAGACCCAGTACTTC	CSARGAQETQYF
NA	TRBV3-1	TRBJ2-1	NA	TGTGCCAGCAGCCAAGATGGGGGTTCCTACAGTGAGCAGTTCTTC	CASSQDGGSYSEQFF
many	TRBV10-3	TRBJ1-5	NA	TGTGCCATCAGTGCGATTGCGGGGGAACCCCAGCATTTT	CAISAIAGEPQHF
many	TRBV5-6	TRBJ1-3	NA	TGTGCCAGCAGCCGGGCCGGGGGAGCTCTCGTCGTTTCTGGAAACACCATATATTTT	CASSRAGGALVVSGNTIYF
many	TRBV5-1	TRBJ2-2	NA	TGCGCCAGCAGCTTTAGGTTGAACACCGGGGAGCTGTTTTTT	CASSFRLNTGELFF
NA	TRBV2	TRBJ2-3	NA	TGTGCCAGCAGCGAGGGGGGAAGAGATACGCAGTATTTT	CASSEGGRDTQYF
many	TRBV5-1	TRBJ2-1	NA	TGCGCCAGCAGCCGGACCCGGGGGAACTCCTACAATGAGCAGTTCTTC	CASSRTRGNSYNEQFF
NA	TRBV3-1	TRBJ2-7	NA	TGTGCCAGCAGCCAAGATGAGTACGAGCAGTACTTC	CASSQDEYEQYF
few	TRBV12-3/TRBV12-4	TRBJ1-2	NA	TGTGCCATCAGTTTATTTGTTTATCAGGAGGGACGGGGCTATGGCTACACCTTC	CAISLFVYQEGRGYGYTF
many	TRBV28	TRBJ1-5	NA	TGTGCCAGCAGACCAGGGTGGAGAAGTCAGCCCCAGCATTTT	CASRPGWRSQPQHF
many	TRBV6-1	TRBJ1-6	NA	TGTGCCAGCAGTCAAGACAGAGCTTATTCACCCCTCCACTTT	CASSQDRAYSPLHF
many	TRBV7-8	TRBJ1-1	NA	TGTGCCAGCAGCGGGTGGGCTGAAGCTTTCTTT	CASSGWAEAFF
many	TRBV29-1	TRBJ1-2	NA	TGCAGCGTTGCTTGGGCGGGCTATGGCTACACCTTC	CSVAWAGYGYTF
many	TRBV15	TRBJ2-3	TRBD2	TGTGCCACCAGCAGAGAACTAGCGGGGGGGCCTGATACGCAGTATTTT	CATSRELAGGPDTQYF
many	TRBV19	TRBJ1-1	TRBD1	TGTGCCAGTAGTACGCGGACAGGGAGAACTGAAGCTTTCTTT	CASSTRTGRTEAFF
many	TRBV4-2	TRBJ1-2	NA	TGTGCCAGCAGCCACCTCAGGGAGAAGGGAGTTGGCTACACCTTC	CASSHLREKGVGYTF
few	TRBV12-3/TRBV12-4	TRBJ1-6	NA	TGTGCCAGCAGTTTGGGGACCACCTATAATTCACCCCTCCACTTT	CASSLGTTYNSPLHF
many	TRBV7-9	TRBJ2-7	TRBD1	TGTGCCAGCAGCTCCCCGACAGGGTTGGGCGAGCAGTACTTC	CASSSPTGLGEQYF
many	TRBV6-1	TRBJ1-1	NA	TGTGCCAGCATCCGAGGAGAAATGAACACTGAAGCTTTCTTT	CASIRGEMNTEAFF
many	TRBV12-3/TRBV12-4	TRBJ1-2	NA	TGTGCCAGCAGCCGGGACGCCAGGGGCTACACCTTC	CASSRDARGYTF
many	TRBV28	TRBJ2-3	NA	TGTGCCAGCAGTTTGTGGGGGCGCGGAACAGATACGCAGTATTTT	CASSLWGRGTDTQYF
NA	TRBV7-2	TRBJ1-5	NA	TGTGCCAGCAGCTTTGGGGGACGGGGTAATCAGCCCCAGCATTTT	CASSFGGRGNQPQHF
many	TRBV20-1	TRBJ1-2	TRBD1	TGCAGTGCTAGAGTTCGGGGACAGGGGGCGCATGGCTACACCTTC	CSARVRGQGAHGYTF
many	TRBV5-1	TRBJ2-5	TRBD2	TGCGCCAGCAGCATGACTAGCGGGGGGATGCTGGAGACCCAGTACTTC	CASSMTSGGMLETQYF
many	TRBV20-1	TRBJ2-3	NA	TGCAGTGCAACGGGACTGAACACAGATACGCAGTATTTT	CSATGLNTDTQYF
many	TRBV5-1	TRBJ2-5	NA	TGCGCCAGCAGCTTGGGTCAGGGGATACGGAAGACCCAGTACTTC	CASSLGQGIRKTQYF
many	TRBV7-2	TRBJ2-7	NA	TGTGCCAGCAGCTTAAATCGCCCCTCCTACGAGCAGTACTTC	CASSLNRPSYEQYF
many	TRBV20-1	TRBJ2-7	NA	TGCAGTGCTCGACAGGAAAATTCCTACGAGCAGTACTTC	CSARQENSYEQYF
many	TRBV5-1	TRBJ1-2	NA	TGCGCCAGCAGCTTGGCCGGGATGGAGAACTATGGCTACACCTTC	CASSLAGMENYGYTF
many	TRBV5-1	TRBJ2-3	TRBD2	TGCGCCAGCAGCATCGGGGGGACCGATACGCAGTATTTT	CASSIGGTDTQYF
many	TRBV7-2	TRBJ1-5	NA	TGTGCCAGCAGCCGAGAGGGCCTTAGGGTGTTACAGCCCCAGCATTTT	CASSREGLRVLQPQHF
many	TRBV6-2/TRBV6-3	TRBJ2-3	NA	TGTGCCAGCAGGCCCCCGCGGGATCTAGCTAGCACAGATACGCAGTATTTT	CASRPPRDLASTDTQYF
NA	TRBV5-1	TRBJ2-2	TRBD1	TGCGCCAGCAGCCCTACAGGGGGCACCGGGGAGCTGTTTTTT	CASSPTGGTGELFF